The TCR beta chain described here comes from a study of metastatic and nonmetastatic thyroid tumors. TCRdb re-called clones via MiXCR from the PCR reads. Here the sample spans 15,000 to 20,000 clones, roughly a fifth being singletons. Prior to thyroid surgery, none of the patients had received any treatment. This clone was detected many times. CDR3 length equals 13 residues. Per germline, CDR1 MDHEN and CDR2 SYDVKM. V lost 6 bases and J lost 3, with 9 bases in between. This TCR derives from a female donor with papillary thyroid cancer or a benign thyroid nodule (not recorded which). Some clones in this sample may be carry-over from other donors' samples. The chain links TRBV28 to TRBJ2-1, with D perhaps TRBD2 (5 bases). Sequencing was performed on tumor tissue. The CDR3 nucleotides read TGTGCCAGCAGGGGTCGGGGCTACAATGAGCAGTTCTTC. Residues: CASRGRGYNEQFF.